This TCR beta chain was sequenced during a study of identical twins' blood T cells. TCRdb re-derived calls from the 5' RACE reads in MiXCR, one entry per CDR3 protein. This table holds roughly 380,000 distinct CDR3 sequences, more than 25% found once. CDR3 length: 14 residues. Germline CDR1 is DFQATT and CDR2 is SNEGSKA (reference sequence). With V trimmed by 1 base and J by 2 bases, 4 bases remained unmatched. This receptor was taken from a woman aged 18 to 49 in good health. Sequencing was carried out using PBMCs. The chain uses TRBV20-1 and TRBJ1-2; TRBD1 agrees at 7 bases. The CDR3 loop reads CSARGGGQNYGYTF. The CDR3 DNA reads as TGCAGTGCTAGAGGGGGGGGACAGAACTATGGCTACACCTTC.